This is a list of T cell receptor beta chains from one sample in a study of CXCR3-negative and CXCR3-positive naive CD8 T cells. TCRdb re-analyzed the 5' RACE reads; it lists each CDR3 protein once, without DNA. The repertoire shows more than 100,000 distinct CDR3 sequences; the top ten hold over 0.35%. The material sequenced was naive CXCR3+ CD8+ T cells from blood. The source of these receptors is a human donor in good health. Some clones in this sample may be carry-over from other donors' samples. Each CDR3 is given with its conserved first and last residue.

V gene: TRBV5-1; J gene: TRBJ2-1; CDR3 protein: CATRPGADYNEQFF
V gene: TRBV6-2/TRBV6-3; J gene: TRBJ2-3; CDR3 protein: CASSSPRRPDTQYF
V gene: TRBV3-1; J gene: TRBJ2-1; CDR3 protein: CASSQEPLAGPLNEQFF
V gene: TRBV29-1; J gene: TRBJ2-2; CDR3 protein: CSVESGTGELFF
V gene: TRBV4-3; J gene: TRBJ2-4; CDR3 protein: CASSQGSAGLSNIQYF
V gene: TRBV7-8; J gene: TRBJ1-5; CDR3 protein: CASSLVQGLQPQHF
V gene: TRBV7-2; J gene: TRBJ2-4; CDR3 protein: CASKAVLGQDNIQYF
V gene: TRBV28; J gene: TRBJ1-1; CDR3 protein: CASSLPQGHWNTEAFF
V gene: TRBV3-1; J gene: TRBJ2-3; CDR3 protein: CASSQDPGFRGTSTDTQYF
V gene: TRBV5-6; J gene: TRBJ2-1; CDR3 protein: CASSLRDILPNEQFF
V gene: TRBV5-5; J gene: TRBJ2-7; CDR3 protein: CASSWLQGADEQYF
V gene: TRBV4-3; J gene: TRBJ1-5; CDR3 protein: CASSQSRRGTQPQHF
V gene: TRBV20-1; J gene: TRBJ2-6; CDR3 protein: CSATDYPGANVLTF
V gene: TRBV15; J gene: TRBJ2-1; CDR3 protein: CATSRFLPGGMTYDNEQFF
V gene: TRBV28; J gene: TRBJ2-7; CDR3 protein: CASTFGQGSYEQYF
V gene: TRBV27; J gene: TRBJ2-2; CDR3 protein: CASSLATGKLFF
V gene: TRBV10-3; J gene: TRBJ2-5; CDR3 protein: CAISESTIWGETQYF
V gene: TRBV12-3/TRBV12-4; J gene: TRBJ2-3; CDR3 protein: CVSSLTPSAGGRTDTQYF
V gene: TRBV2; J gene: TRBJ2-3; CDR3 protein: CASSVAGGTDTQYF
V gene: TRBV4-3; J gene: TRBJ2-1; CDR3 protein: CASSQARGLRLPEQFF
V gene: TRBV28; J gene: TRBJ2-5; CDR3 protein: CASSLQGSFQETQYF
V gene: TRBV29-1; J gene: TRBJ2-7; CDR3 protein: CSVPGPSYEQYF
V gene: TRBV7-9; J gene: TRBJ1-2; CDR3 protein: CASEGAERAYGYTF
V gene: TRBV27; J gene: TRBJ2-7; CDR3 protein: CASGPTLTYEQYF
V gene: TRBV29-1; J gene: TRBJ2-7; CDR3 protein: CSATGQTSYEQYF
V gene: TRBV3-1; J gene: TRBJ2-7; CDR3 protein: CASSHTQLETGVPFGSYEQYF
V gene: TRBV4-3; J gene: TRBJ2-5; CDR3 protein: CASSQSVLDQETQYF
V gene: TRBV3-1; J gene: TRBJ2-7; CDR3 protein: CASSPTGTGTYEQYF
V gene: TRBV19; J gene: TRBJ2-5; CDR3 protein: CASADRGKETQYF
V gene: TRBV10-3; J gene: TRBJ2-1; CDR3 protein: CAISESLAGDGYNEQFF
V gene: TRBV14; J gene: TRBJ2-5; CDR3 protein: CASSQVQYGGGGNKETQYF
V gene: TRBV28; J gene: TRBJ2-1; CDR3 protein: CASSLISGRKNEQFF
V gene: TRBV7-9; J gene: TRBJ2-1; CDR3 protein: CASSPPGLAAWNEQFF
V gene: TRBV27; J gene: TRBJ2-2; CDR3 protein: CASSLSGINTGELFF
V gene: TRBV5-1; J gene: TRBJ2-1; CDR3 protein: CASSGGPGEYEQFF
V gene: TRBV29-1; J gene: TRBJ2-1; CDR3 protein: CSALGGGEQFF
V gene: TRBV2; J gene: TRBJ2-5; CDR3 protein: CASSLQGEGYQETQYF
V gene: TRBV29-1; J gene: TRBJ1-2; CDR3 protein: CSAPGQSNYGYTF
V gene: TRBV5-1; J gene: TRBJ2-1; CDR3 protein: CASSVGGSYNEQFF
V gene: TRBV27; J gene: TRBJ2-7; CDR3 protein: CASSPQTGSVGEQYF
V gene: TRBV6-2/TRBV6-3; J gene: TRBJ2-7; CDR3 protein: CAGSYPGDEQYF
V gene: TRBV12-3/TRBV12-4; J gene: TRBJ2-5; CDR3 protein: CASSLSTGTNPPARTQYF
V gene: TRBV29-1; J gene: TRBJ2-5; CDR3 protein: CSVGGLPGDQETQYF
V gene: TRBV14; J gene: TRBJ2-4; CDR3 protein: CASSPRSRGAKNIQYF
V gene: TRBV3-1; J gene: TRBJ2-4; CDR3 protein: CASSQEERGPENIQYF
V gene: TRBV29-1; J gene: TRBJ2-7; CDR3 protein: CSVGAGGTLSYEQYF
V gene: TRBV29-1; J gene: TRBJ1-1; CDR3 protein: CSVVFSDHTEAFF
V gene: TRBV21-1; J gene: TRBJ2-6; CDR3 protein: CASSIPGAGPGSGANVLTF
V gene: TRBV11-2; J gene: TRBJ2-7; CDR3 protein: CASSLDLAGASYEQYF
V gene: TRBV9; J gene: TRBJ2-7; CDR3 protein: CASSPSGQGLVEQYF
V gene: TRBV28; J gene: TRBJ1-5; CDR3 protein: CASRAAGTDTGQPQHF
V gene: TRBV12-3/TRBV12-4; J gene: TRBJ2-2; CDR3 protein: CASSLPTGTSGFTGELFF
V gene: TRBV27; J gene: TRBJ2-2; CDR3 protein: CASSLSGWTNTGELFF